These 11 T cell receptor beta chains share one sample of origin, sequenced in a study of blood T cell repertoires in COVID-19 (dated by TCRdb to 2018 to 2021). Library method: the immunoSEQ multiplex PCR assay. Drawn from immuneACCESS, this table holds only the in-frame rearrangements with V and J called that TCRdb kept. Clones are partly lost; checked studies trace under half to an unresolved V gene and leave the rest unexplained. The sample table lists hundreds of thousands of clones, approximately 84% of them with a count of one. The ten biggest clones cover around 1% of the sample. The sequenced material came from peripheral blood. These receptors were taken from a man aged 40-49 years with acute or convalescent COVID-19.

This clone was detected once. The CDR3, as DNA: TGTGCCAGCTCACCCTTGACTCGCACAGATACGCAGTATTTT. Its translation: CASSPLTRTDTQYF. The chain combines TRBV18 with TRBJ2-3; D uncertain. V gave up 3 bases and J gave up 1 base, with 8 bases separating them. The CDR3 loop spans 14 amino acids. Germline CDR1 KGHSH, CDR2 LQKENI.

The chain carries TRBV6-5 and TRBJ1-1; 8 bases are a match to TRBD1. J gave up 1 base and V 7 bases, and 8 bases lay outside the gene matches. Germline lookup yields CDR1 MNHEY and CDR2 SVGAGI. There are 15 residues in the CDR3. The CDR3 protein is CASTPNRGRNTEAFF. Here the CDR3 DNA reads TGTGCCAGCACTCCTAACAGGGGGAGGAACACTGAAGCTTTCTTT.

This clone has just one count. This chain links TRBV2 with TRBJ1-2; D might be TRBD1 (6 bases). This CDR3 has 13 amino acids. The V end lost 8 bases, the J end lost 1 base, and 11 bases lay between the germline ends. Germline V gene lookup returns CDR1 SNHLY and CDR2 FYNNEI. DNA for the CDR3: TGTGCCAGCTCGCAGGGGATTAACTATGGCTACACCTTC. Protein product: CASSQGINYGYTF.

The table lists this clone with a count of one. V gene TRBV10-1 combines with J gene TRBJ2-3, with D perhaps matching TRBD2 (6 bases). The germline CDR1 and CDR2 sequences are WNHNN and SYGVQD (reference sequence). Between the trimmed V and J ends, which lost 4 bases and 1 base, there was a span of 6 bases. The CDR3 runs to 13 residues. CDR3: CASSAGGTDTQYF. Here the CDR3 DNA reads TGCGCCAGCAGTGCGGGGGGCACAGATACGCAGTATTTT.

V and J are TRBV5-1 and TRBJ2-3; TRBD1 matches at 9 bases. Germline values: CDR1 SGHRS, CDR2 YFSETQ. J gave up 3 bases and V 4 bases, and 9 bases lay outside the gene matches. This CDR3 spans 16 amino acids. The CDR3 DNA reads TGCGCCAGCAGCCCCCCGACAGGGGGTGGAACAGATACGCAGTATTTT. Translation gives CASSPPTGGGTDTQYF.

The J gene is TRBJ1-1, the V gene TRBV4-3, with D tentatively TRBD1 (5 bases). V lost 5 bases, J lost 3 bases, and 13 bases lay in between. The length of the CDR3 is 14 residues. Germline CDR1 is LGHNA and CDR2 is YSLEER. CDR3 bases: TGCGCCAGCAGCTCTCACGGGGGGGACACTGAAGCTTTCTTT. This sequence encodes CASSSHGGDTEAFF.

V and J are TRBV7-2 and TRBJ1-2, with D possibly TRBD1 on 6 matching bases. In germline, CDR1 is SGHTA, CDR2 FQGNSA. The V end was cut by 8 bases, the J end by 5 bases, with 15 bases between. The CDR3 extends over 13 amino acids. The CDR3 region is CASGGGGGYGYTF. Here the CDR3 DNA reads TGTGCCAGCGGGGGGGGCGGAGGGTATGGCTACACCTTC.

This clone turned up a few times. The chain employs TRBV15 and TRBJ1-5; 7 bases agree with TRBD1. CDR3 length equals 15 residues. Germline trimming cut 2 bases from V and 6 bases from J; bases unmatched to any gene: 7. The germline gives CDR1 LNHNV, CDR2 YYDKDF (reference sequence). This CDR3 reads CATSRHRQGGQPQHF. The CDR3 bases are TGTGCCACCAGCAGACATCGACAGGGCGGTCAGCCCCAGCATTTT.

The chain recombines TRBV29-1 with TRBJ1-2, with 7 nucleotides matching TRBD1. J lost 2 bases, V lost 4 bases, and 7 bases had no gene match. This CDR3 contains 14 residues. CDR1 and CDR2 from the germline V gene are SQVTM and ANQGSEA. CDR3 nucleotides: TGCAGCGTTGGAGGGGGCTCAACGAACTATGGCTACACCTTC. Encoded protein: CSVGGGSTNYGYTF.

Worth noting for this clone: The sample holds other DNA sequences that translate to the same CDR3. This chain connects TRBV5-1 to TRBJ1-2; TRBD1 matches at 8 bases. Losses at the gene ends were 4 bases for V and 4 bases for J; bases not matched to a gene: 6. Germline CDR1 reads SGHRS; CDR2 reads YFSETQ. The CDR3 length is 14 residues. CDR3 in amino acids: CASSADRAFYGYTF. The DNA of the CDR3 is TGCGCCAGCAGCGCGGACAGGGCGTTCTATGGCTACACCTTC.

The V and J genes are TRBV10-2 and TRBJ1-1, with D perhaps TRBD1 (6 bases). Germline V gene lookup returns CDR1 WSHSY and CDR2 SAAADI. CDR3 length equals 14 residues. The V gene lost 2 bases and the J gene lost 1 base, with 8 bases spanning the gap. The CDR3 is CASSERTENTEAFF. In DNA form, the CDR3 reads TGCGCCAGCAGTGAGCGGACAGAGAACACTGAAGCTTTCTTT.